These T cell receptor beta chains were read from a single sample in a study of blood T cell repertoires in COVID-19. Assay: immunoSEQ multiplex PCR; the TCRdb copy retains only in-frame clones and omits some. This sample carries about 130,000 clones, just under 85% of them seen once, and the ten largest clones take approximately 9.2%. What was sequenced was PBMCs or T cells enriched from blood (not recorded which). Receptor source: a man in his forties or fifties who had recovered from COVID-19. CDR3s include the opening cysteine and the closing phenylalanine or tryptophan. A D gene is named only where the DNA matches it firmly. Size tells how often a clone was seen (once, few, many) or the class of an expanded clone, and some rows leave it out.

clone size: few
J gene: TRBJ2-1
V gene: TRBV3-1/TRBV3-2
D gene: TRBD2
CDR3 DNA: TGTGCCAGCAGCCCTAACGTAGCGGGGGTAGAGCAGTTCTTC
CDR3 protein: CASSPNVAGVEQFF

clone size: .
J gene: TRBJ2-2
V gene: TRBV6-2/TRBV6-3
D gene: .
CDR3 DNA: TGTGCCAGCAGTTACGGAGTTGGGGAGCTGTTTTTT
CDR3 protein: CASSYGVGELFF

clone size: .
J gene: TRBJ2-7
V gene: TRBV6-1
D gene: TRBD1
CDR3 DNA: TGTGCCAGCAGTGATCCGGGGACAGGGGTCTACGAGCAGTACTTC
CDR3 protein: CASSDPGTGVYEQYF

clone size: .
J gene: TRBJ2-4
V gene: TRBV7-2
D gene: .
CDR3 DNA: TGTGCCAGCAGCTTAGTAGGGGGATCCAAAAACATTCAGTACTTC
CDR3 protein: CASSLVGGSKNIQYF

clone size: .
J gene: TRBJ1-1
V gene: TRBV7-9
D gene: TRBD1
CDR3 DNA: TGTGCCAGCAGTCGCGGACAGGGTGGCACTGAAGCTTTCTTT
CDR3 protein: CASSRGQGGTEAFF

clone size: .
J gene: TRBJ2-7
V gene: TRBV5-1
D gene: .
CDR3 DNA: TGCGCCAGCAATCGAGGCGGGTCAGTAGACGAGCAGTACTTC
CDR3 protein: CASNRGGSVDEQYF

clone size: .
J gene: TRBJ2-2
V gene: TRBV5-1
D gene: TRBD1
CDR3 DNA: TGCGCCAGCGTGAGGGACAGGGTGGACACCGGGGAGCTGTTTTTT
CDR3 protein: CASVRDRVDTGELFF

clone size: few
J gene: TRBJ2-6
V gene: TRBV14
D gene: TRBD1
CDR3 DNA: TGTGCCAGCAGCCCCGGGACAGGGGACTCAGGGGCCAACGTCCTGACTTTC
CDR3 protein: CASSPGTGDSGANVLTF

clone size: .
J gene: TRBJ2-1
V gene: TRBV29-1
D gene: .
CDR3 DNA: TGCAGCGTTAGGGGGGGCCTGTACAATGAGCAGTTCTTC
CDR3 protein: CSVRGGLYNEQFF

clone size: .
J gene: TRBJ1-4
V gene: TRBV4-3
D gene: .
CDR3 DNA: TGCGCCAGCAGCCAAGTTATGGGGGGAGCGGAAAAACTGTTTTTT
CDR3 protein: CASSQVMGGAEKLFF

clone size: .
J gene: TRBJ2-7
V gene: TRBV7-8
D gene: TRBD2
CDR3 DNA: TGTGCCAGCAGCTTAGCCGGGACTAGCGGCTACGAGCAGTACTTC
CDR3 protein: CASSLAGTSGYEQYF

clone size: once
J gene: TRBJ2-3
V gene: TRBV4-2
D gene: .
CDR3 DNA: TGTGCCAGCAGCCGCCCGGGACTAGATACGCAGTATTTT
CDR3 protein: CASSRPGLDTQYF

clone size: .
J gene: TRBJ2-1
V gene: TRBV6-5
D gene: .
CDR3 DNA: TGTGCCAGCAGTTACTCGACGAATGGGGGGGCATATGAGCAGTTCTTC
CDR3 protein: CASSYSTNGGAYEQFF

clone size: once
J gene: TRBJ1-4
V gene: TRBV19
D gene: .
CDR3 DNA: TGTGCCAGTAGTACCCTTGACATATCAACTAATGAAAAACTGTTTTTT
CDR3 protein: CASSTLDISTNEKLFF

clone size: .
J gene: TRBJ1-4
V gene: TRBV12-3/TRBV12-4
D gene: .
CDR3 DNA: TGTGCCAGCAGGCTCCAAAGGGGTGAACTGTTTTTT
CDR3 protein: CASRLQRGELFF

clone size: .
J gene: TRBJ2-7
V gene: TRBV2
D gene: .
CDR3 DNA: TGTGCCAGCAGTGAAAAGGTAGGGAGAAGCTACGAGCAGTACTTC
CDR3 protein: CASSEKVGRSYEQYF

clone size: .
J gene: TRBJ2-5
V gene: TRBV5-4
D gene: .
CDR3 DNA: TGTGCCAGCAGCTTGGCCGGGGGTACCAACCTTCAAGAGACCCAGTACTTC
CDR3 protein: CASSLAGGTNLQETQYF

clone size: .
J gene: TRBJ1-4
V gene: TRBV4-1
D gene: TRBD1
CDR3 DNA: TGCGCCAGCAGCCAAGAAGGGCTAAAAATGGACAGACAGGGCCGGCGGGGTGAAAAACTGTTTTTT
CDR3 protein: CASSQEGLKMDRQGRRGEKLFF

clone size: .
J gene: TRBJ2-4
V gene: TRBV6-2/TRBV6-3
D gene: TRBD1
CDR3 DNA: TGTGCCAGCAGTAGTACGGGACAGGGCCCCAAAAACATTCAGTACTTC
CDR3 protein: CASSSTGQGPKNIQYF

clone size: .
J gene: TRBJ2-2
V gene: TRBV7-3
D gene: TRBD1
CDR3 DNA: TGTGCCAGCAGCTTAGTTGGGACAGGGATCACCGGGGAGCTGTTTTTT
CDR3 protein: CASSLVGTGITGELFF

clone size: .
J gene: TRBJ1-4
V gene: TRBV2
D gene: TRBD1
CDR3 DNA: TGTGCCAGCAGCAGGGGGCTCGGTGAAAAACTGTTTTTT
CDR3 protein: CASSRGLGEKLFF

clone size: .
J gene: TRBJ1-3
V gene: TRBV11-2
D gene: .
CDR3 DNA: TGTGCCAGCAGCTCCAGGGTCGGAAACACCATATATTTT
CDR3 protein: CASSSRVGNTIYF

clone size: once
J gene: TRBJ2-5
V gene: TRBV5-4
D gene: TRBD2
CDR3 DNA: TGTGCCAGCAGCTTGGAAGGACTAGCGGGGTTTGGGAAAGAGACCCAGTACTTC
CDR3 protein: CASSLEGLAGFGKETQYF

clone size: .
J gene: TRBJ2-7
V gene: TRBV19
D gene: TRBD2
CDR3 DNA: TGTGCCAGTAGTACCCGGGAGGGCTACGAGCAGTACTTC
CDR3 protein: CASSTREGYEQYF

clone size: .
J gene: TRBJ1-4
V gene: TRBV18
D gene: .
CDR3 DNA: TGTGCCAGCTCACAGGGGTCTAATGAAAAACTGTTTTTT
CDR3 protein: CASSQGSNEKLFF

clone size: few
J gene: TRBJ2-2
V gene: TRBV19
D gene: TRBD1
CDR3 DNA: TGTGCCAGTATTGGCGGGCAGGGGGTTTTCACCGGGGAGCTGTTTTTT
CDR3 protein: CASIGGQGVFTGELFF